The 16 T cell receptor beta chains in this list originate from one sample, sequenced in a study of T-cell memory formation after mild COVID-19. MiXCR, applied by TCRdb to the 5' RACE reads, yields one record per CDR3 protein. The sample lists around 410,000 distinct CDR3 sequences; more than 20% were seen once. The sample comprised PBMCs or a T cell subset sorted from them (not recorded which). The receptors were sampled from an adult woman who had mild COVID-19 (a few samples of this study predate the infection). Cell type and time point are not known.

The gene calls are TRBV29-1 and TRBJ1-2, with 9 bases aligning to TRBD1. CDR1 is SQVTM and CDR2 is ANQGSEA in the germline V gene. V gave up 6 bases and J gave up 8 bases; unmatched junction bases: 10. This CDR3 is built from 13 residues. CDR3: CSVEPGQGDGYTF. CDR3 DNA sequence: TGCAGCGTAGAACCGGGACAGGGAGACGGCTACACCTTC. Full variable domain (remainder filled in from reference TRBV29-1 and TRBJ1-2): SAVISQKPSRDICQRGTSLTIQCQVDSQVTMMFWYRQQPGQSLTLIATANQGSEATYESGFVIDKFPISRPNLTFSTLTVSNMSPEDSSIYLCSVEPGQGDGYTFGSGTRLTVV.

This clonotype occurred a few times. The chain joins TRBV15 to TRBJ2-3; 10 nucleotides agree with TRBD2. V shed 1 base, J shed 3 bases, and the junction held 10 bases outside the gene matches. Germline lookup yields CDR1 LNHNV and CDR2 YYDKDF (reference sequence). There are 18 residues in the CDR3. CDR3 sequence (DNA): TGTGCCACCAGCAGAGCAGACTCAGCGGGAGGGAGGACAGATACGCAGTATTTT. It yields the protein CATSRADSAGGRTDTQYF.

The V call is TRBV29-1, the J call TRBJ1-6, with a tentative D call TRBD1 (6 bases). V was clipped by 6 bases and J by 8 bases, with 17 bases between them. The germline V gene has CDR1 SQVTM and CDR2 ANQGSEA. The CDR3 is 14 residues long. In DNA, the CDR3 is TGCAGCGTCGCTGGGGGACAAAAGGATTCACCCCTCCACTTT. Amino acids: CSVAGGQKDSPLHF.

The chain employs TRBV6-1 and TRBJ2-2, with D hard to call. The V end was cut by 7 bases, the J end by 2 bases, with 8 bases between. Germline V gives CDR1 MNHNS, CDR2 SASEGT. This CDR3 contains 13 residues. The CDR3 region has the DNA TGTGCCAGCACCAGGATTAACACCGGGGAGCTGTTTTTT. Translated: CASTRINTGELFF.

The V call is TRBV6-2 or TRBV6-3, the J call TRBJ1-2; D remains unclear. CDR3 length equals 16 residues. The V end was cut by 0 bases, the J end by 8 bases, with 19 bases between. The germline CDR1 and CDR2 sequences are MNHEY and SVGEGT. The CDR3 loop is CASSYSETAGPRGYTF. The CDR3 nucleotides read TGTGCCAGCAGTTACTCGGAAACCGCTGGGCCTCGCGGCTACACCTTC.

The rearrangement joins TRBV29-1 to TRBJ1-2; TRBD1 matches at 8 bases. Germline-derived CDR1 and CDR2 are SQVTM and ANQGSEA. Losses at the gene ends were 7 bases for V and 8 bases for J; bases not matched to a gene: 18. The length of the CDR3 is 15 residues. CDR3 nucleotide sequence: TGCAGCGCTACTCCCCCCGGACAGGGCTCGGGGGGCTACACCTTC. Translating gives CSATPPGQGSGGYTF.

The chain joins TRBV19 to TRBJ1-5; the D gene is possibly TRBD1 (6 bases). Trimming took 3 bases from V and 3 from J, leaving 24 bases between them. Germline CDR1 reads LNHDA; CDR2 reads SQIVND (reference sequence). This CDR3 spans 19 amino acids. The CDR3: CASSIFGTEFRQANQPQHF. As DNA, the CDR3 is TGTGCCAGTAGTATCTTTGGGACCGAATTTAGACAGGCCAATCAGCCCCAGCATTTT. Full variable domain (rest looked up from reference TRBV19 and TRBJ1-5): DGGITQSPKYLFRKEGQNVTLSCEQNLNHDAMYWYRQDPGQGLRLIYYSQIVNDFQKGDIAEGYSVSREKKESFPLTVTSAQKNPTAFYLCASSIFGTEFRQANQPQHFGDGTRLSIL.

This sequence joins TRBV6-1 and TRBJ2-1; perhaps TRBD1 as D (5 bases). The CDR3 runs to 12 residues. Trimming cost V 6 bases and J 8 bases, with 11 bases left between them. In germline, CDR1 is MNHNS, CDR2 SASEGT. Here the CDR3 reads CASSEQGDEQFF. The CDR3 region has the DNA TGTGCCAGCAGCGAACAAGGGGATGAGCAGTTCTTC.

The rearrangement joins TRBV27 to TRBJ1-5; D not certain. This CDR3 has 16 residues. V shed 5 bases and J shed 2 bases, with 16 bases lying between them. CDR1 is MNHEY, CDR2 SMNVEV, per germline (reference sequence). CDR3: CASSPSGAQGNQPQHF. CDR3 nucleotide sequence: TGTGCCAGCAGTCCCTCAGGTGCTCAGGGCAATCAGCCCCAGCATTTT.

The table lists this clonotype with a few counts. The rearrangement joins TRBV29-1 to TRBJ2-7; 12 bases fit TRBD2. Germline V CDR1 and CDR2: SQVTM, ANQGSEA. Germline trimming cut 7 bases from V and 5 bases from J; bases unmatched to any gene: 6. CDR3 size: 13 residues. CDR3 residues: CSALTSGSNEQYF. DNA for the CDR3: TGCAGCGCTTTGACTAGCGGGAGCAACGAGCAGTACTTC.

This clonotype was seen a handful of times. This sequence joins TRBV23-1 and TRBJ1-5; D gene uncertain. TRBV23-1 is given ORF status, its function remaining uncertain. The CDR3 covers 14 residues. The V gene lost 0 bases and the J gene lost 2 bases, with 5 bases spanning the gap. The CDR3 spells CASSQSSRNQPQHF. In DNA, the CDR3 is TGCGCCAGCAGTCAATCTAGCCGCAATCAGCCCCAGCATTTT.

Many counts were recorded for this clonotype. One end of the junction fails to match germline, which may point to a read error. This chain connects TRBV5-1 to TRBJ2-1; TRBD2 matches 7 bases. Germline assignment: CDR1 SGHRS and CDR2 YFSETQ. The CDR3 totals 12 residues. This CDR3 is CASSLGGNEQFF. Written as DNA, the CDR3 is TGTGCCAGCAGCTTGGGGGGGAATGAGCAGTTCTTC.

This clonotype showed up many times. The V and J genes are TRBV3-1 and TRBJ1-2; D gene ambiguous. V was trimmed by 1 base and J by 8 bases, leaving 14 bases between them. This CDR3 is built from 14 residues. From germline, CDR1 is LGHDT and CDR2 YNNKEL (reference sequence). This CDR3 is CASSQGGFGGGYTF. DNA for the CDR3: TGTGCCAGCAGCCAAGGCGGGTTTGGAGGGGGCTACACCTTC. Filled out from reference TRBV3-1 and TRBJ1-2, the complete variable domain reads DTAVSQTPKYLVTQMGNDKSIKCEQNLGHDTMYWYKQDSKKFLKIMFSYNNKELIINETVPNRFSPKSPDKAHLNLHINSLELGDSAVYFCASSQGGFGGGYTFGSGTRLTVV.

This clonotype showed up just a few times. This rearrangement joins TRBV18 to TRBJ1-5; D not resolved. Germline CDR1 is KGHSH and CDR2 is LQKENI. V dropped 4 bases and J dropped 5 bases, with 18 bases sitting between them. This CDR3 contains 16 residues. The CDR3 is CASSRDMASNYQPQHF. In DNA form, the CDR3 reads TGTGCCAGCTCACGCGACATGGCCTCCAATTATCAGCCCCAGCATTTT.

This sequence joins TRBV15 and TRBJ2-2; no reliable D call. From germline, CDR1 is LNHNV and CDR2 YYDKDF (reference sequence). The CDR3 length is 17 residues. Trimming removed 0 bases at V and 6 bases at J, with 17 bases between. DNA for the CDR3: TGTGCCACCAGCAGAGATGGGCCCAGTCGGGCTGCCGGGGAGCTGTTTTTT. Protein: CATSRDGPSRAAGELFF.

V is TRBV5-6 and J is TRBJ1-5; D is uncertain. Germline values: CDR1 SGHDT, CDR2 YYEEEE. Trimming pared 4 bases from V and 0 bases from J, leaving 11 bases between. The CDR3 loop spans 15 amino acids. CDR3 region: CASSGTGHSNQPQHF. In nucleotides, the CDR3 is TGTGCCAGCAGCGGAACCGGGCATAGCAATCAGCCCCAGCATTTT.